The next 21 T cell receptor beta chains were all read from a single sample in a study of blood T cell repertoires in COVID-19. Sequenced by immunoSEQ multiplex PCR; TCRdb stores in-frame clones only, minus some. This table has about 100,000 clones, more than 65% appearing once. Sequences were obtained from peripheral blood. These receptors all stem from a man between 70 and 80 years old with active or convalescent COVID-19.

This clone has only one observation. The genes are TRBV10-3 and TRBJ1-1; 7 bases agree with TRBD1. Losses at the gene ends were 1 base for V and 8 bases for J; bases not matched to a gene: 4. Germline-derived CDR1 and CDR2 are ENHRY and SYGVKD. The CDR3 contains 13 residues. CDR3 DNA sequence: TGTGCCATCAGTGAGTTCGGACAGGACGAAGCTTTCTTT. Its protein is CAISEFGQDEAFF.

The chain has TRBV10-3 and TRBJ1-3; TRBD1 aligns across 7 bases. The CDR3 has 17 amino acids. V lost 4 bases, J lost 2 bases, and 11 bases stayed unmatched. Germline V lookup: CDR1 ENHRY, CDR2 SYGVKD. The CDR3 is CAISGSPLGGPGNTIYF. In nucleotides, the CDR3 is TGTGCCATCAGTGGGAGCCCTTTAGGGGGCCCTGGAAACACCATATATTTT.

The chain employs TRBV20-1 and TRBJ1-1, with 10 nucleotides matching TRBD1. The CDR3 is made up of 11 amino acids. J was trimmed by 10 bases and V by 5 bases; bases with no gene match: 4. In germline, CDR1 is DFQATT, CDR2 SNEGSKA (reference sequence). The DNA for the CDR3 is TGCAGTGCTCACCGGACAGGGGGAGCTTTCTTT. As protein: CSAHRTGGAFF.

The chain uses TRBV27 and TRBJ2-2; possibly TRBD2 for D (7 bases). V dropped 5 bases and J dropped 7 bases, with 23 bases sitting between them. The CDR3 has 17 residues. CDR1 and CDR2 from the germline V gene are MNHEY and SMNVEV (reference sequence). In nucleotides, the CDR3 is TGTGCCAGCAGTATCCTTTGGGGGGGACACATCCACGGGGAGCTGTTTTTT. Its protein is CASSILWGGHIHGELFF.

CDR3 coding DNA: TGTGCCAGCTCACGATCCAGCCAAGAGACCCAGTACTTC. It is translated as CASSRSSQETQYF. The chain uses TRBV18 and TRBJ2-5, with unresolved D. Germline lookup yields CDR1 KGHSH and CDR2 LQKENI. The CDR3 is 13 amino acids. The ends were cut back, 4 bases at V and 1 base at J, with 7 bases in the middle.

This clone has a handful of counts. The chain is built from TRBV4-2 and TRBJ1-1; D is possibly TRBD1 (6 bases). Trimming stripped 3 bases from V and 2 bases from J, with 13 bases between. Germline lookup yields CDR1 LGHNA and CDR2 YNFKEQ. This CDR3 is 15 amino acids long. The DNA for the CDR3 is TGTGCCAGCAGCCACCAACAGGGCACCAACACTGAAGCTTTCTTT. It specifies CASSHQQGTNTEAFF.

The chain combines TRBV9 with TRBJ2-7; tentative D call: TRBD1 (5 bases). V lost 2 bases, J lost 0 bases, and 6 bases lay in between. The length of the CDR3 is 13 residues. The germline V gene has CDR1 SGDLS and CDR2 YYNGEE. CDR3 bases: TGTGCCAGCAGCGTGGACACCTCCTACGAGCAGTACTTC. Translation gives CASSVDTSYEQYF. The full variable domain, in which reference TRBV9 and TRBJ2-7 provide the parts outside the CDR3, is DSGVTQTPKHLITATGQRVTLRCSPRSGDLSVYWYQQSLDQGLQFLIQYYNGEERAKGNILERFSAQQFPDLHSELNLSSLELGDSALYFCASSVDTSYEQYFGPGTRLTVT.

The chain has TRBV19 and TRBJ2-3; 9 bases map to TRBD1. V was clipped by 7 bases and J by 4 bases; unmatched bases: 12. Germline assignment: CDR1 LNHDA and CDR2 SQIVND (reference sequence). This CDR3 comprises 16 residues. As DNA, the CDR3 is TGTGCCAGTACAAACAGGGGGCGCGATTCTCCAGATACGCAGTATTTT. It codes for CASTNRGRDSPDTQYF.

The V gene is TRBV12-3 or TRBV12-4, the J gene TRBJ2-4; TRBD2 aligns across 10 bases. The J segment lost 10 bases and the V segment lost 7 bases, leaving 4 bases of the junction unmatched. This CDR3 has 12 amino acids. The CDR3 DNA sequence: TGTGCCAGCAAAAGCGGGGGGGGTATTCAGTACTTC. Translating it yields CASKSGGGIQYF.

This chain connects TRBV24-1 to TRBJ2-3; 13 nucleotides align to TRBD2. V was pared by 3 bases and J by 2 bases, with 4 bases of the junction left unmatched. Per germline, CDR1 KGHDR and CDR2 SFDVKD. This CDR3 is built from 17 residues. The CDR3 bases are TGTGCCACCAGTGATGGGGGACTAGCGGGGCTCACAGATACGCAGTATTTT. This sequence encodes CATSDGGLAGLTDTQYF.

The chain couples TRBV9 to TRBJ1-3; D is ambiguous. The V gene lost 0 bases and the J gene lost 4 bases, with 8 bases spanning the gap. The CDR3 totals 14 residues. The V gene's germline CDR1 is SGDLS and CDR2 YYNGEE. CDR3: CASSVASRGNTIYF. The CDR3 DNA is TGTGCCAGCAGCGTAGCTAGCCGGGGAAACACCATATATTTT.

The chain joins TRBV7-2 to TRBJ2-7; D is possibly TRBD1 (6 bases). Germline CDR1 reads SGHTA; CDR2 reads FQGNSA. CDR3 length: 14 amino acids. V lost 5 bases to trimming and J lost 0 bases, with 11 bases between them. This chain's CDR3 is CASSHRETSYEQYF. CDR3 sequence (DNA): TGTGCCAGCAGCCACAGGGAAACCTCCTACGAGCAGTACTTC. Full variable domain (remainder filled in from reference TRBV7-2 and TRBJ2-7): GAGVSQSPSNKVTEKGKDVELRCDPISGHTALYWYRQSLGQGLEFLIYFQGNSAPDKSGLPSDRFSAERTGGSVSTLTIQRTQQEDSAVYLCASSHRETSYEQYFGPGTRLTVT.

This clone was detected many times. This chain joins TRBV5-1 and TRBJ2-3, with D tentatively TRBD2 (6 bases). The CDR3 consists of 15 residues. The V end was cut by 0 bases, the J end by 4 bases, with 12 bases between. Per germline, CDR1 SGHRS and CDR2 YFSETQ. CDR3 sequence reads: CASSLDGSSADTQYF. The CDR3 nucleotides are TGCGCCAGCAGCTTGGACGGGAGCTCCGCAGATACGCAGTATTTT. The entire variable domain, with the rest obtained from reference TRBV5-1 and TRBJ2-3, is as follows: KAGVTQTPRYLIKTRGQQVTLSCSPISGHRSVSWYQQTPGQGLQFLFEYFSETQRNKGNFPGRFSGRQFSNSRSEMNVSTLELGDSALYLCASSLDGSSADTQYFGPGTRLTVL.

The chain couples TRBV27 to TRBJ2-1, with 8 bases identical to TRBD2. The CDR3 totals 13 residues. CDR1 and CDR2 from the germline V gene are MNHEY and SMNVEV (reference sequence). Germline trimming cut 5 bases from V and 9 bases from J; bases unmatched to any gene: 6. The CDR3 nucleotides read TGTGCCAGCAGTCTCGGGAGGGCCGGTGAGCAGTTCTTC. This encodes CASSLGRAGEQFF.

The chain links TRBV28 to TRBJ2-1, with 8 bases that match TRBD1. There are 15 residues in the CDR3. Germline V gene data show CDR1 as MDHEN and CDR2 as SYDVKM. V lost 6 bases to trimming and J lost 2 bases; unmatched junction nucleotides: 6. As DNA, the CDR3 is TGTGCCAGCAGCGCCTCAGGGGGCCCCTACAATGAGCAGTTCTTC. This encodes CASSASGGPYNEQFF.

This chain uses TRBV6-1 with TRBJ2-2; TRBD2 matches 10 bases. Germline V lookup: CDR1 MNHNS, CDR2 SASEGT. The J segment lost 5 bases and the V segment lost 7 bases, leaving 13 bases of the junction unmatched. The CDR3 is 17 residues long. CDR3 DNA: TGTGCCAGCACTGAGCGGGAGGGCCGCTCGTATACCGGGGAGCTGTTTTTT. Translating gives CASTEREGRSYTGELFF.

The rearrangement links TRBV9 to TRBJ2-7; 13 nucleotides align to TRBD2. This CDR3 spans 14 amino acids. CDR1 and CDR2 from the germline V gene are SGDLS and YYNGEE. V lost 4 bases, J lost 6 bases, and 4 bases stayed unmatched. CDR3 DNA: TGTGCCAGCAGCAAACTAGCGGGAGGGAGCGAGCAGTACTTC. Its translation is CASSKLAGGSEQYF.

This rearrangement joins TRBV7-2 to TRBJ1-1; D ambiguous. V was pared by 3 bases and J by 0 bases, with 14 bases between. Germline V gene data show CDR1 as SGHTA and CDR2 as FQGNSA. The CDR3 is 16 residues long. CDR3 bases: TGTGCCAGCAGCTTGGGAGACCTGCTAATGAACACTGAAGCTTTCTTT. Amino acid sequence: CASSLGDLLMNTEAFF.

This clone was found a few times. The CDR3 region is CASSQGELAGAFYEQYF. The DNA for the CDR3 is TGCGCCAGCAGCCAAGGGGAACTAGCGGGAGCCTTCTACGAGCAGTACTTC. This rearrangement joins TRBV4-1 to TRBJ2-7, with 11 bases matching TRBD2. The CDR3 is made up of 17 amino acids. Germline CDR1 and CDR2: MGHRA and YSYEKL. V trimming: 1 base; J trimming: 3 bases; junction bases outside the gene matches: 8.

The rearrangement uses TRBV19 and TRBJ1-3, with 7 bases fitting TRBD1. CDR1 and CDR2 from the germline V gene are LNHDA and SQIVND (reference sequence). The CDR3 consists of 15 residues. Losses at the gene ends were 3 bases for V and 4 bases for J; bases not matched to a gene: 6. CDR3 coding DNA: TGTGCCAGTAGTATTGGGGGACAGTTCGGAAACACCATATATTTT. This translates into CASSIGGQFGNTIYF.

The rearrangement uses TRBV7-2 and TRBJ1-5; 8 bases fit TRBD1. Germline V gene data show CDR1 as SGHTA and CDR2 as FQGNSA. This CDR3 contains 16 residues. Trimming removed 4 bases from V and 7 bases from J; junction bases left unmatched: 12. The CDR3 sequence: CASSSMAQGAGQPQHF. For the CDR3, the DNA is TGTGCCAGCAGCTCAATGGCTCAGGGGGCAGGCCAGCCCCAGCATTTT.